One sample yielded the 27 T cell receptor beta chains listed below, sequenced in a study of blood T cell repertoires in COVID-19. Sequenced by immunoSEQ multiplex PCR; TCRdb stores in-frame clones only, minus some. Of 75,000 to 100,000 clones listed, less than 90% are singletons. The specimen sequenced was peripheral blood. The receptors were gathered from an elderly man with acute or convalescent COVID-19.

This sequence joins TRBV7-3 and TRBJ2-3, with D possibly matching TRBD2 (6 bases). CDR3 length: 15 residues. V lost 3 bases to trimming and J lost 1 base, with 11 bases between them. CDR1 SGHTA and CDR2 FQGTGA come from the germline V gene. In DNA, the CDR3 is TGTGCCAGCAGCTTTTTCGAGCGGGGCACAGATACGCAGTATTTT. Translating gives CASSFFERGTDTQYF.

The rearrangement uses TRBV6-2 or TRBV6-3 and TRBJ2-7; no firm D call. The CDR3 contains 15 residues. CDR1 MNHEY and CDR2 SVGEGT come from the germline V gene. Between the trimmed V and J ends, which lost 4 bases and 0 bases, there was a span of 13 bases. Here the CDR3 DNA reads TGTGCCAGCAGTTCGACCGGGTTCAGCTCCTACGAGCAGTACTTC. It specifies CASSSTGFSSYEQYF.

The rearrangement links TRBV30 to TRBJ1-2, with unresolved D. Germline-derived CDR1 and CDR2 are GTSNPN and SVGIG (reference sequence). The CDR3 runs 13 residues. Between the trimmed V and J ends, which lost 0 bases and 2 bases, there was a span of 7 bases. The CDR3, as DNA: TGTGCCTGGAGTGTAATCGGGAACTATGGCTACACCTTC. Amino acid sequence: CAWSVIGNYGYTF.

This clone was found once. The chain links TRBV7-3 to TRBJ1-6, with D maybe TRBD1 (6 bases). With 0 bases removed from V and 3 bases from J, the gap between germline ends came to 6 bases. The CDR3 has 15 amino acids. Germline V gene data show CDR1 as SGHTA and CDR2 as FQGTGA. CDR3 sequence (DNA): TGTGCCAGCAGCTTAACGGGACACTATAATTCACCCCTCCACTTT. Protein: CASSLTGHYNSPLHF.

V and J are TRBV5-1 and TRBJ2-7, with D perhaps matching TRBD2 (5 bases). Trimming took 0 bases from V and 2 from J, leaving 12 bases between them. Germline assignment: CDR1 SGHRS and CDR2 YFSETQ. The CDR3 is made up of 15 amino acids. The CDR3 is CASSLASSRTYEQYF. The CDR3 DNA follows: TGCGCCAGCAGCTTGGCCTCTAGCCGAACCTACGAGCAGTACTTC.

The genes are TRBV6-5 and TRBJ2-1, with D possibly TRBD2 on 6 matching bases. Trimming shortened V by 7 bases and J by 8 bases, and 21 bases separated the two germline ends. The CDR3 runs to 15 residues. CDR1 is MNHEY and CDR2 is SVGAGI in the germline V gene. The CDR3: CASTPGGYPRHEQFF. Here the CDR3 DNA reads TGTGCCAGCACCCCTGGGGGGTATCCCAGGCATGAGCAGTTCTTC.

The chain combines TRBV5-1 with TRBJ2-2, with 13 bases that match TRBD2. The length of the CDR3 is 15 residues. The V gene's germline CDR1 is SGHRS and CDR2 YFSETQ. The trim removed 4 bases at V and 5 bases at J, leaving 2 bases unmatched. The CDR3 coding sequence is TGCGCCAGCAGCCGGACTAGCGGGAGTACCGGGGAGCTGTTTTTT. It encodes CASSRTSGSTGELFF.

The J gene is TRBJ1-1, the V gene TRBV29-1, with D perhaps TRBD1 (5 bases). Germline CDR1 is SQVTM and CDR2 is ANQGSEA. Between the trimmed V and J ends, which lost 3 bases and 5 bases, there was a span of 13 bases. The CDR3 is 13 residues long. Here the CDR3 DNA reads TGCAGCGTTGACCTTCAGGGACTTACTGAAGCTTTCTTT. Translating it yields CSVDLQGLTEAFF.

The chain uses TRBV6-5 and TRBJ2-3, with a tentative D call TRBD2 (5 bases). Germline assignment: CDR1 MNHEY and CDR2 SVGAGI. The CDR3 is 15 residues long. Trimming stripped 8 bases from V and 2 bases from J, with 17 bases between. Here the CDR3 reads CASRWRAETTDTQYF. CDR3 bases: TGTGCCAGCCGATGGAGAGCGGAGACCACAGATACGCAGTATTTT.

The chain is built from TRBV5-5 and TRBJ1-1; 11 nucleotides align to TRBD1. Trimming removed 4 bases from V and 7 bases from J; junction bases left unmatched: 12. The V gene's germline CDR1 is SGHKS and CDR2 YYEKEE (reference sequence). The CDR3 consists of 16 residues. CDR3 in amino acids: CASSPFRGQGGNEAFF. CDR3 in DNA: TGTGCCAGCAGCCCTTTTAGGGGACAGGGGGGCAATGAAGCTTTCTTT. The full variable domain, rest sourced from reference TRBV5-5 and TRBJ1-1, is DAGVTQSPTHLIKTRGQQVTLRCSPISGHKSVSWYQQVLGQGPQFIFQYYEKEERGRGNFPDRFSARQFPNYSSELNVNALLLGDSALYLCASSPFRGQGGNEAFFGQGTRLTVV.

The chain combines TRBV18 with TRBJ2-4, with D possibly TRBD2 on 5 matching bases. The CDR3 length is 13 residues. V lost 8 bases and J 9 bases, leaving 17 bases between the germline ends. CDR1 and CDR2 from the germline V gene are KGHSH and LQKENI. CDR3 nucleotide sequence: TGTGCCAGCACGTTATCAGGAGGTCCCATTCAGTACTTC. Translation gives CASTLSGGPIQYF.

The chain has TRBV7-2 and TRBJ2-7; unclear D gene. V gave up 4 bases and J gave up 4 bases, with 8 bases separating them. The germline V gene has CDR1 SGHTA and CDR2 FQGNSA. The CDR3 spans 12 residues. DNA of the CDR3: TGTGCCAGCAGCTCTCGGGTATACGAGCAGTACTTC. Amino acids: CASSSRVYEQYF. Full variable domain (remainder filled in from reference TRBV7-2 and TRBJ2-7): GAGVSQSPSNKVTEKGKDVELRCDPISGHTALYWYRQSLGQGLEFLIYFQGNSAPDKSGLPSDRFSAERTGGSVSTLTIQRTQQEDSAVYLCASSSRVYEQYFGPGTRLTVT.

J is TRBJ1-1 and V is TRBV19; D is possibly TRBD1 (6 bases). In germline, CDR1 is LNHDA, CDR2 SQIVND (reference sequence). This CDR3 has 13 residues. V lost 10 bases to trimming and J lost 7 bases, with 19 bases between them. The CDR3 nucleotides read TGTGCCACCACGAAGACAGGAGCCCGTGAAGCTTTCTTT. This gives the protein CATTKTGAREAFF.

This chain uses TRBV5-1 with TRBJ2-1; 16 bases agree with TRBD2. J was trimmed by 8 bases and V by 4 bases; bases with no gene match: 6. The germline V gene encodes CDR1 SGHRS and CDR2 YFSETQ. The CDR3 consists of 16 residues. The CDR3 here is CASSLGTSGRDHEQFF. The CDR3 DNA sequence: TGCGCCAGCAGCCTCGGGACTAGCGGGAGGGATCATGAGCAGTTCTTC.

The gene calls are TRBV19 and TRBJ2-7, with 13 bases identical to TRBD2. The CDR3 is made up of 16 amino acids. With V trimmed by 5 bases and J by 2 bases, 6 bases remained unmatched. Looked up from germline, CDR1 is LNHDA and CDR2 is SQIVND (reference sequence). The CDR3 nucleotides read TGTGCCAGTAGTGTCGGGACTAGCGGGAAGACCTACGAGCAGTACTTC. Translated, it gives CASSVGTSGKTYEQYF.

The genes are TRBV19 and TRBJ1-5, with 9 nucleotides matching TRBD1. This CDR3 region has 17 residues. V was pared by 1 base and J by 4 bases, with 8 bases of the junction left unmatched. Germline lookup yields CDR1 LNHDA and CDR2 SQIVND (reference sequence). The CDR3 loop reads CASSIGDRERPNQPQHF. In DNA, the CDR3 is TGTGCCAGTAGTATAGGGGACAGGGAACGACCAAATCAGCCCCAGCATTTT.

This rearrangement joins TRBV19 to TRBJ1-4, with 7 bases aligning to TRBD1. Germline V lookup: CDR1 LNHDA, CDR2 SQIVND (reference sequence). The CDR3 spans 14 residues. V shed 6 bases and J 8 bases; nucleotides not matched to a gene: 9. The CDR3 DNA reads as TGTGCCAGTAGGACGGACAGGAGCAGCGAAAAACTGTTTTTT. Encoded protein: CASRTDRSSEKLFF. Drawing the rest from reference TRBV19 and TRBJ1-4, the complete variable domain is DGGITQSPKYLFRKEGQNVTLSCEQNLNHDAMYWYRQDPGQGLRLIYYSQIVNDFQKGDIAEGYSVSREKKESFPLTVTSAQKNPTAFYLCASRTDRSSEKLFFGSGTQLSVL.

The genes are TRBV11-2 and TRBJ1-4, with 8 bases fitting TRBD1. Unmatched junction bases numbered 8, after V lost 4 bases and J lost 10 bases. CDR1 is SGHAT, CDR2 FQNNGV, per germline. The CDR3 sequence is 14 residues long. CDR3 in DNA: TGTGCCAGCAGCTCGGGACAGGCACCCGGAAAACTGTTTTTT. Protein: CASSSGQAPGKLFF.

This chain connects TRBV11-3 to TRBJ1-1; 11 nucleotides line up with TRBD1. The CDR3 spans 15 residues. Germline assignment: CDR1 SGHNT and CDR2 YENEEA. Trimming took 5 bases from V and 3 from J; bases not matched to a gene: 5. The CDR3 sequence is CASSPGQGEDTEAFF. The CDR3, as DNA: TGTGCCAGCAGCCCGGGACAGGGGGAGGACACTGAAGCTTTCTTT. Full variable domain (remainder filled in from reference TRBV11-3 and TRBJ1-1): EAGVVQSPRYKIIEKKQPVAFWCNPISGHNTLYWYLQNLGQGPELLIRYENEEAVDDSQLPKDRFSAERLKGVDSTLKIQPAELGDSAVYLCASSPGQGEDTEAFFGQGTRLTVV.

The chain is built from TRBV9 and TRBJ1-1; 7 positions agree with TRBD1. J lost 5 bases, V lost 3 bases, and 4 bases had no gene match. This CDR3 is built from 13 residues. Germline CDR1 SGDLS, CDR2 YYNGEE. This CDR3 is CASSAKQGTEAFF. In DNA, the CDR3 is TGTGCCAGCAGCGCCAAACAGGGGACTGAAGCTTTCTTT.

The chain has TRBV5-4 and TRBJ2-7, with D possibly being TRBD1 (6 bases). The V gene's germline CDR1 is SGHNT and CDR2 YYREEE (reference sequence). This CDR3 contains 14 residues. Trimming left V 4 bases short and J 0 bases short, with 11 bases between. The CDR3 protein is CASSPQGPSYEQYF. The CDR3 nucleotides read TGTGCCAGCAGCCCACAGGGTCCCTCCTACGAGCAGTACTTC. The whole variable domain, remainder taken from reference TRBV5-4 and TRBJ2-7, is ETGVTQSPTHLIKTRGQQVTLRCSSQSGHNTVSWYQQALGQGPQFIFQYYREEENGRGNFPPRFSGLQFPNYSSELNVNALELDDSALYLCASSPQGPSYEQYFGPGTRLTVT.

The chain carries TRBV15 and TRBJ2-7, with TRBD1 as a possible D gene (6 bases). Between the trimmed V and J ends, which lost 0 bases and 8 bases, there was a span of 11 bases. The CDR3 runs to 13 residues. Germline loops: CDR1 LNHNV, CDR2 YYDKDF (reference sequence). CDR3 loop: CATSREKTGKQYF. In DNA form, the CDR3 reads TGTGCCACCAGCAGAGAGAAGACAGGAAAGCAGTACTTC.

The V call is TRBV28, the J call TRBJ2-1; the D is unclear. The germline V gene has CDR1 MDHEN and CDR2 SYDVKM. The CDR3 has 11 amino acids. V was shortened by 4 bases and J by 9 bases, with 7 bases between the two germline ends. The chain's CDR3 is CASSSYPEQFF. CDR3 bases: TGTGCCAGCAGTTCGTATCCTGAGCAGTTCTTC.

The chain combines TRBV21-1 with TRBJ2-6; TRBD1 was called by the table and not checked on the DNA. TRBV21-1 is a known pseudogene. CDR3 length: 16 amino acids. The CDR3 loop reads CASSNQTPSGANVLTF. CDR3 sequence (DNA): TGTGCCAGCAGCAACCAGACACCTTCTGGGGCCAACGTCCTGACTTTC.

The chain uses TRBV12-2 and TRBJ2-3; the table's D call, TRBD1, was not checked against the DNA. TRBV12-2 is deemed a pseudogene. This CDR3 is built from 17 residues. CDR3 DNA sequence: TGTGCAAGTCGCTCCCCCGGGACAGGGTTAAGCACAGATACGCAGTATTTT. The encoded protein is CASRSPGTGLSTDTQYF.

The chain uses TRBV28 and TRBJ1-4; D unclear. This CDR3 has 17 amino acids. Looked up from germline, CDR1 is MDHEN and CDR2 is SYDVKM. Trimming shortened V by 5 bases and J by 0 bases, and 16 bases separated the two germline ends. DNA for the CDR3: TGTGCCAGCAGTGCCGGAGGGCAGGTTGCAACTAATGAAAAACTGTTTTTT. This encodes CASSAGGQVATNEKLFF.

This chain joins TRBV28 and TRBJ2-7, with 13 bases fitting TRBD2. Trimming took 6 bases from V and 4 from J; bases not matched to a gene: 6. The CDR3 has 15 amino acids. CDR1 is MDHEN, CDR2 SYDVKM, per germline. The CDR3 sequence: CASRGGLAGSYEQYF. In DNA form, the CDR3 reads TGTGCCAGCAGGGGGGGACTAGCGGGATCTTACGAGCAGTACTTC.